A selection of T cell receptor beta chains follows, all from one sample in a study of CD8 T cells in ankylosing spondylitis. TCRdb re-called the 5' RACE reads with MiXCR, one entry per CDR3 protein. The top ten clones hold approximately 0.46% of a sample with 750,000 to 850,000 distinct CDR3 sequences, 10% to 15% of them seen once. The sequencing sample was made of blood, either unsorted or a sorted T cell fraction (not recorded which). Receptors originate from a male donor with ankylosing spondylitis. Both conserved end residues are trimmed from each CDR3.

v_call	j_call	cdr3_aa
TRBV5-1	TRBJ2-3	ARSKGLAEDTQY
TRBV19	TRBJ1-1	ASRPTAISTEAF
TRBV7-2	TRBJ2-5	ASSLAGVGSQY
TRBV28	TRBJ1-2	ASSFPGGKGGYT
TRBV28	TRBJ2-1	ASSRDRPEQF
TRBV20-1	TRBJ2-2	SATSFLNTGELF
TRBV6-1	TRBJ1-3	ASRRGPISGNTIY
TRBV6-6	TRBJ2-5	ASLLAGGETQY
TRBV25-1	TRBJ2-5	ASSDRVNQETQY
TRBV6-1	TRBJ1-1	ASRQGRDTEAF